The 26 T cell receptor beta chains presented below share a single source sample, sequenced in a study of cytomegalovirus exposure and HLA in healthy donors. PCR primers comprised 60 Vbeta and 13 Jbeta primers. Sequencing was performed with immunoSEQ multiplex PCR; in TCRdb, only in-frame clones are kept and a portion is missing. The sample consists of about 120,000 clones, around 69% of them appearing once. The sequencing input was PBMCs. Receptors originate from a woman between 40 and 50 years old in good health and CMV-seropositive.

The genes are TRBV5-6 and TRBJ2-2; 9 bases fit TRBD2. This CDR3 spans 16 amino acids. V shed 5 bases, J shed 2 bases, and the junction held 7 bases outside the gene matches. The germline CDR1 and CDR2 sequences are SGHDT and YYEEEE. In DNA, the CDR3 is TGTGCCAGCAGTTACGGACTAGCGCGAAACACCGGGGAGCTGTTTTTT. This encodes CASSYGLARNTGELFF.

The V and J genes are TRBV14 and TRBJ2-7, with 12 bases identical to TRBD2. With V trimmed by 4 bases and J by 2 bases, 3 bases remained unmatched. CDR3 length: 15 amino acids. CDR1 and CDR2 (germline): SGHDN, FVKESK. DNA for the CDR3: TGTGCCAGCAGCCCTACTAGCGGGAGGACCTACGAGCAGTACTTC. Translating it yields CASSPTSGRTYEQYF.

This clone showed up just a few times. Within the sample, other DNA sequences also encode this same CDR3. The rearrangement links TRBV30 to TRBJ1-2; 11 bases match TRBD1. This CDR3 has 14 amino acids. CDR1 and CDR2 from the germline V gene are GTSNPN and SVGIG (reference sequence). With V trimmed by 2 bases and J by 2 bases, 1 base remained unmatched. This CDR3 is CAWSRDRGNYGYTF. The CDR3 bases are TGTGCCTGGAGTCGGGACAGGGGGAACTATGGCTACACCTTC.

The rearrangement joins TRBV4-1 to TRBJ2-5; TRBD2 might be the D (6 bases). This CDR3 contains 16 residues. Looked up from germline, CDR1 is MGHRA and CDR2 is YSYEKL. The V end lost 1 base, the J end lost 0 bases, and 12 bases lay between the germline ends. The CDR3 coding sequence is TGCGCCAGCAGCCAAGGGGCGGGGATGTACCAAGAGACCCAGTACTTC. Its protein is CASSQGAGMYQETQYF.

This clone was found a few times. This chain links TRBV7-9 with TRBJ1-1, with 7 bases identical to TRBD1. CDR3 length equals 13 residues. Trimming cost V 5 bases and J 11 bases; bases outside gene matches: 11. From germline, CDR1 is SEHNR and CDR2 FQNEAQ (reference sequence). CDR3 region: CASSPLTGTDAFF. CDR3 DNA: TGTGCCAGCAGCCCTCTGACAGGGACGGATGCTTTCTTT.

The V gene is TRBV5-8, the J gene TRBJ2-7; TRBD2 agrees at 11 bases. The junction had 6 bases not matched to a gene; V was cut back by 1 base and J by 6 bases. The length of the CDR3 is 15 residues. Germline CDR1 reads SGHTS; CDR2 reads YDEGEE. The CDR3 sequence: CASSLNLAGGSEQYF. The CDR3 DNA is TGTGCCAGCAGCTTGAATCTAGCGGGAGGATCCGAGCAGTACTTC.

This clone was observed a few times. The V call is TRBV29-1, the J call TRBJ1-2; D not certain. The CDR3 length is 13 residues. Germline-derived CDR1 and CDR2 are SQVTM and ANQGSEA. Between the trimmed V and J ends, which lost 7 bases and 4 bases, there was a span of 16 bases. The CDR3 reads CSALGADSYGYTF. CDR3 bases: TGCAGCGCCCTTGGTGCGGACTCCTATGGCTACACCTTC.

V usage is TRBV11-3 and J usage is TRBJ1-1; D may be TRBD1 (6 bases). Germline CDR1 is SGHNT and CDR2 is YENEEA. Deletions cut 0 bases from V and 4 bases from J, with 9 bases between. The CDR3 runs 14 residues. The CDR3: CASSLEGGGTEAFF. The CDR3 bases are TGTGCCAGCAGCTTAGAAGGGGGTGGCACTGAAGCTTTCTTT.

The J gene is TRBJ2-2, the V gene TRBV5-1; D may be TRBD2 (6 bases). This CDR3 region has 15 residues. V lost 4 bases, J lost 3 bases, and 13 bases lay in between. The germline V gene encodes CDR1 SGHRS and CDR2 YFSETQ. The DNA for the CDR3 is TGCGCCAGCAGCCCGGGGGTATTGGACACCGGGGAGCTGTTTTTT. Amino acid sequence: CASSPGVLDTGELFF.

The CDR3 DNA sequence: TGCAGCGCAGGGGGTGAAGGCTACACCTTC. Translation gives CSAGGEGYTF. V and J are TRBV29-1 and TRBJ1-2, with 7 bases fitting TRBD1. CDR1 SQVTM and CDR2 ANQGSEA come from the germline V gene. This CDR3 contains 10 residues. Trimming cost V 7 bases and J 8 bases; bases outside gene matches: 4.

The rearrangement joins TRBV6-5 to TRBJ1-1; D is uncertain. This CDR3 is 13 amino acids long. Germline V gene data show CDR1 as MNHEY and CDR2 as SVGAGI. V dropped 2 bases and J dropped 7 bases, with 11 bases sitting between them. The CDR3, as DNA: TGTGCCAGCAGTTACACGACAAATCTTGAAGCTTTCTTT. Translating gives CASSYTTNLEAFF.

This clone was recorded a few times. The chain recombines TRBV5-1 with TRBJ2-1, with 12 bases fitting TRBD2. CDR3 size: 14 residues. Germline lookup yields CDR1 SGHRS and CDR2 YFSETQ. Unmatched junction bases numbered 1, after V lost 0 bases and J lost 9 bases. The CDR3 reads CASSLGTSGIEQFF. CDR3 sequence (DNA): TGCGCCAGCAGCTTGGGGACTAGCGGGATTGAGCAGTTCTTC.

V and J are TRBV19 and TRBJ2-1, with 9 bases lining up with TRBD2. Per germline, CDR1 LNHDA and CDR2 SQIVND (reference sequence). The CDR3 contains 14 residues. V dropped 7 bases and J dropped 3; count of bases not matched to a gene: 4. CDR3 region: CASTTSGNYNEQFF. The CDR3 coding sequence is TGTGCCAGTACGACTAGCGGTAACTACAATGAGCAGTTCTTC.

The DNA for the CDR3 is TGTGCCAGTAGTATAGAGGGCAGGGGTAACTATGGCTACACCTTC. Its translation is CASSIEGRGNYGYTF. V is TRBV19 and J is TRBJ1-2, with D perhaps matching TRBD1 (6 bases). The V gene's germline CDR1 is LNHDA and CDR2 SQIVND (reference sequence). Trimming took off 0 bases at V and 1 base at J, with 9 bases between the two ends. This CDR3 has 15 amino acids.

V usage is TRBV9 and J usage is TRBJ1-2; D perhaps matches TRBD1 (6 bases). The CDR3 has 13 residues. Germline V gene sequence: CDR1 SGDLS, CDR2 YYNGEE. Trimming cost V 3 bases and J 3 bases, with 9 bases left between them. The CDR3: CASSDRVDYGYTF. The CDR3 nucleotides read TGTGCCAGCAGCGACAGGGTAGACTATGGCTACACCTTC.

This clone turned up a few times. The chain recombines TRBV5-5 with TRBJ2-1; no clear D. This CDR3 comprises 14 residues. Germline V gene sequence: CDR1 SGHKS, CDR2 YYEKEE (reference sequence). Trimming removed 6 bases at V and 8 bases at J, with 18 bases between. The CDR3 spells CASKGILAGDEQFF. The CDR3 nucleotides are TGTGCCAGCAAAGGAATCTTAGCTGGCGATGAGCAGTTCTTC.

This clone occurred a few times. The rearrangement joins TRBV9 to TRBJ1-1; weak D call: TRBD1 (6 bases). This CDR3 spans 14 amino acids. Germline CDR1 reads SGDLS; CDR2 reads YYNGEE. Trimming cost V 6 bases and J 3 bases, with 15 bases left between them. The chain's CDR3 is CASTRQGRDTEAFF. The CDR3 DNA follows: TGTGCCAGCACGCGCCAGGGGAGGGACACTGAAGCTTTCTTT. The full variable domain, rest sourced from reference TRBV9 and TRBJ1-1, is DSGVTQTPKHLITATGQRVTLRCSPRSGDLSVYWYQQSLDQGLQFLIQYYNGEERAKGNILERFSAQQFPDLHSELNLSSLELGDSALYFCASTRQGRDTEAFFGQGTRLTVV.

V gene TRBV5-1 combines with J gene TRBJ2-5, with D perhaps matching TRBD2 (5 bases). Per the germline V gene, CDR1 is SGHRS and CDR2 is YFSETQ. The CDR3 consists of 14 residues. Trimming removed 3 bases from V and 4 bases from J, with 13 bases in between. CDR3 sequence: CASSWALEGETQYF. The CDR3 coding sequence is TGCGCCAGCAGCTGGGCTTTAGAGGGAGAGACCCAGTACTTC.

This clone was observed a few times. The V gene is TRBV5-6, the J gene TRBJ2-1, with 9 bases identical to TRBD1. This CDR3 is 14 amino acids long. The V segment lost 4 bases and the J segment 9 bases; nucleotides outside the gene matches: 8. Germline values: CDR1 SGHDT, CDR2 YYEEEE. Written as DNA, the CDR3 is TGTGCCAGCAGCCCCGGACAGGGGAAGGGTGAGCAGTTCTTC. Protein product: CASSPGQGKGEQFF.

The chain links TRBV10-1 to TRBJ2-2, with D maybe TRBD2 (5 bases). Germline V gene sequence: CDR1 WNHNN, CDR2 SYGVQD (reference sequence). The CDR3 spans 15 residues. Trimming removed 5 bases at V and 6 bases at J, with 16 bases between. CDR3 bases: TGCGCCAGCAGTCCCTTGAGGGCCCCAGCCGGGGAGCTGTTTTTT. Translated: CASSPLRAPAGELFF.

The rearrangement links TRBV5-1 to TRBJ1-3; D is ambiguous. V lost 4 bases and J lost 4, with 18 bases in between. The CDR3 length is 16 residues. Germline lookup yields CDR1 SGHRS and CDR2 YFSETQ. CDR3: CASSPYKTGAGNTIYF. The DNA of the CDR3 is TGCGCCAGCAGCCCGTATAAGACGGGAGCCGGAAACACCATATATTTT.

CDR3: CASSPSGNEQFF. CDR3 nucleotide sequence: TGTGCCAGCTCCCCAAGCGGGAATGAGCAGTTCTTC. The chain employs TRBV6-1 and TRBJ2-1; a weak D match, TRBD2 (6 bases). The germline CDR1 and CDR2 sequences are MNHNS and SASEGT. The germline V and J ends were trimmed by 8 bases and 7 bases, with 12 bases remaining between them. The length of the CDR3 is 12 residues.

The J gene is TRBJ2-7, the V gene TRBV19; D might be TRBD1 (6 bases). The germline gives CDR1 LNHDA, CDR2 SQIVND (reference sequence). This CDR3 is 15 amino acids long. V lost 6 bases to trimming and J lost 3 bases, with 18 bases between them. The CDR3 sequence: CASREDPGQDYEQYF. CDR3 bases: TGTGCCAGTAGAGAAGATCCGGGACAAGACTACGAGCAGTACTTC.

Only a few counts were recorded for this clone. The rearrangement links TRBV4-2 to TRBJ1-2; TRBD1 aligns across 9 bases. The CDR3 runs to 17 residues. V lost 3 bases, J lost 6 bases, and 14 bases stayed unmatched. In germline, CDR1 is LGHNA, CDR2 YNFKEQ. The CDR3 bases are TGTGCCAGCAGCCACGAGATCCCCGGAGGGACAGGGAATGGCTACACCTTC. It codes for CASSHEIPGGTGNGYTF.

This chain links TRBV19 with TRBJ1-1, with TRBD1 as a possible D gene (6 bases). Trimming shortened V by 6 bases and J by 0 bases, and 11 bases separated the two germline ends. The CDR3 runs to 14 residues. Germline V CDR1 and CDR2: LNHDA, SQIVND (reference sequence). CDR3 loop: CASSPGVMNTEAFF. The CDR3 DNA follows: TGTGCCAGTAGCCCAGGGGTCATGAACACTGAAGCTTTCTTT.

The V and J genes are TRBV7-9 and TRBJ1-2; TRBD1 matches 9 bases. The CDR3 sequence is 13 residues long. Germline V CDR1 and CDR2: SEHNR, FQNEAQ (reference sequence). J gave up 6 bases and V 6 bases, and 5 bases lay outside the gene matches. CDR3 coding DNA: TGTGCCAGCAGTCGGACAGGGGAAGATGGCTACACCTTC. This codes for CASSRTGEDGYTF.